The source of this T cell receptor (beta chain) is a study of blood T cells in healthy people across ages. Study-level information: Template switching recovered approximately one barcoded beta molecule for every two T cells. Whole-study results and caveats: When set beside aged donors, long-lived donors presented more naive CD4+ cells and higher diversity.

The second PCR ran about 6 to 11 cycles with a sample-barcoded 5' primer and J-beta primers. TCRdb reanalysed the 5' RACE reads using MiXCR and keeps one entry per CDR3 protein. The data contain around 1,700,000 distinct CDR3 sequences, about 28% of them singletons. The V and J ends lost 1 base and 8 bases respectively, with 18 bases between them. Germline V gives CDR1 SGHAT, CDR2 FQNNGV. The length of the CDR3 is 16 residues. With regard to this clonotype: Its antigen is unknown.

Peripheral blood was drawn, about 9.7 milliliters per donor. Each sample had at least 6.5 million PBMCs isolated. Sequencing used blood. The clonotype was recovered from a woman aged 30 to 39 in good health. The chain recombines TRBV11-2 with TRBJ1-3, with D possibly TRBD1 on 5 matching bases. CDR3 DNA: TGTGCCAGCAGCTTAGGTACCGGGGCAACGAGGGACACCATATATTTT. It is translated as CASSLGTGATRDTIYF.